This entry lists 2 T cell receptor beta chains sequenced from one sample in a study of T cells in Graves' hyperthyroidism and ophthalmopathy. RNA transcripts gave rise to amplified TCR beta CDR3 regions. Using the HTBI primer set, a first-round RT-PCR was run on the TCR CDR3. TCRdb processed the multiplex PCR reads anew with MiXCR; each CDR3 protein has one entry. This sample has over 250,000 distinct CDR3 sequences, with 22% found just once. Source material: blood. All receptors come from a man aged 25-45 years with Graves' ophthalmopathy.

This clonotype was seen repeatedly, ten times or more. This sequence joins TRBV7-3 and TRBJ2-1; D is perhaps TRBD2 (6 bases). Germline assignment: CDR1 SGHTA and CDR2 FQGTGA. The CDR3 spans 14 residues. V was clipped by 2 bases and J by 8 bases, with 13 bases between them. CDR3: CASSLFLGGDEQFF. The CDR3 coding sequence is TGTGCCAGCAGCTTATTCCTGGGCGGGGATGAGCAGTTCTTC.

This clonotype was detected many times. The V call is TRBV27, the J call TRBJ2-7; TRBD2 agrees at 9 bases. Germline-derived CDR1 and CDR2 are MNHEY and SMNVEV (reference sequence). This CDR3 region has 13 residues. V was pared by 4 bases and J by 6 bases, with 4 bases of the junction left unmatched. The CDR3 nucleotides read TGTGCCAGCAGTTCCAAGACTAGCGGCGAGCAGTACTTC. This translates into CASSSKTSGEQYF.